One sample yielded the 18 T cell receptor beta chains listed below, sequenced in a study of control samples from healthy donors and cancer patients. TCRdb's table, derived via immunoSEQ multiplex PCR, lists solely in-frame clones and lacks some. Found here are roughly 150,000 clones, around 88% of them singletons; the top ten hold over 1.5%. Sequencing was performed on blood. The receptors come from a man younger than 35 in good health.

The chain employs TRBV9 and TRBJ1-1; a weak D match, TRBD1 (6 bases). The germline CDR1 and CDR2 sequences are SGDLS and YYNGEE. CDR3 length: 19 residues. V gave up 5 bases and J gave up 6 bases, with 32 bases separating them. The DNA for the CDR3 is TGTGCCAGCAGGCCTAACAAACGACAGGACGGGGGATTTGTATCTGAAGCTTTCTTT. Its protein is CASRPNKRQDGGFVSEAFF.

The chain is built from TRBV28 and TRBJ1-5; D remains ambiguous. The length of the CDR3 is 15 residues. Germline V CDR1 and CDR2: MDHEN, SYDVKM. V lost 8 bases and J lost 4, with 18 bases in between. CDR3 nucleotide sequence: TGTGCCAGCTCGGGGATATTAACGGGAAATCAGCCCCAGCATTTT. Translated, it gives CASSGILTGNQPQHF.

CDR3 region: CASSGEGAWADTQYF. Written as DNA, the CDR3 is TGCGCCAGCAGCGGGGAGGGGGCTTGGGCAGATACGCAGTATTTT. V usage is TRBV5-1 and J usage is TRBJ2-3, with D perhaps given as TRBD1 or TRBD2 (7 bases each). The germline V and J ends were trimmed by 4 bases and 4 bases, with 16 bases remaining between them. The CDR3 spans 15 residues. CDR1 is SGHRS, CDR2 YFSETQ, per germline.

The chain links TRBV5-1 to TRBJ2-3; 8 positions match TRBD2. The trim removed 7 bases at V and 2 bases at J, leaving 12 bases unmatched. The CDR3 runs to 16 residues. CDR1 SGHRS and CDR2 YFSETQ come from the germline V gene. The CDR3 region is CASGVGLAQLTDTQYF. The CDR3 DNA is TGCGCCAGCGGAGTCGGACTAGCTCAGCTCACAGATACGCAGTATTTT.

The chain employs TRBV9 and TRBJ2-1, with 7 nucleotides matching TRBD2. Germline CDR1 reads SGDLS; CDR2 reads YYNGEE. The length of the CDR3 is 14 residues. J was trimmed by 8 bases and V by 4 bases; bases with no gene match: 9. The CDR3 loop is CASSLNGGEYEQFF. In DNA form, the CDR3 reads TGTGCCAGCAGCCTTAATGGGGGGGAATATGAGCAGTTCTTC.

This sequence joins TRBV20-1 and TRBJ1-2; 7 bases align to TRBD1. This CDR3 is 11 amino acids long. The ends lost 5 bases at V and 5 bases at J; junction bases unmatched: 2. Germline assignment: CDR1 DFQATT and CDR2 SNEGSKA (reference sequence). Here the CDR3 DNA reads TGCAGTGCTCCGACAGGGTATGGCTACACCTTC. This codes for CSAPTGYGYTF.

The V call is TRBV5-1, the J call TRBJ2-7; D uncertain. V was cut by 0 bases and J by 4 bases, with 11 bases left in between. The germline V gene has CDR1 SGHRS and CDR2 YFSETQ. This CDR3 is 14 amino acids long. The CDR3 spells CASSLDQEIYEQYF. In nucleotides, the CDR3 is TGCGCCAGCAGCTTGGATCAAGAGATATACGAGCAGTACTTC.

Here the CDR3 reads CASRSTPTSGSTDTQYF. The CDR3 DNA is TGTGCCAGTAGATCGACACCAACTAGCGGGAGCACAGATACGCAGTATTTT. J is TRBJ2-3 and V is TRBV19; 9 bases map to TRBD2. The CDR3 consists of 17 residues. Germline V CDR1 and CDR2: LNHDA, SQIVND (reference sequence). The trim removed 6 bases at V and 0 bases at J, leaving 10 bases unmatched. Full variable domain (rest looked up from reference TRBV19 and TRBJ2-3): DGGITQSPKYLFRKEGQNVTLSCEQNLNHDAMYWYRQDPGQGLRLIYYSQIVNDFQKGDIAEGYSVSREKKESFPLTVTSAQKNPTAFYLCASRSTPTSGSTDTQYFGPGTRLTVL.

The chain recombines TRBV3-1 (or the pseudogene TRBV3-2) with TRBJ2-2, with D maybe TRBD2 (6 bases). The CDR3 is 15 residues long. The germline V gene encodes CDR1 LGHDT and CDR2 YNNKEL (reference sequence). V lost 1 base, J lost 5 bases, and 11 bases lay in between. The CDR3 reads CASSQAGDGTGELFF. The CDR3 DNA is TGTGCCAGCAGCCAAGCGGGGGATGGTACCGGGGAGCTGTTTTTT.

V gene TRBV4-1 combines with J gene TRBJ2-3; TRBD2 is a possible D gene (5 bases). The V gene's germline CDR1 is MGHRA and CDR2 YSYEKL. Trimming cost V 0 bases and J 2 bases, with 9 bases left between them. This CDR3 has 15 amino acids. The chain's CDR3 is CASSQDGGSTDTQYF. For the CDR3, the DNA is TGCGCCAGCAGCCAAGATGGAGGATCCACAGATACGCAGTATTTT.

This clone was observed a single time. The chain is built from TRBV11-2 and TRBJ1-1, with D hard to call. From germline, CDR1 is SGHAT and CDR2 FQNNGV. The V and J ends lost 0 bases and 3 bases respectively, with 14 bases between them. The CDR3 loop spans 16 amino acids. The CDR3 reads CASSLDPAFPHTEAFF. In DNA form, the CDR3 reads TGTGCCAGCAGCTTAGACCCGGCCTTCCCCCACACTGAAGCTTTCTTT.

J is TRBJ1-4 and V is TRBV12-1. TRBV12-1 is deemed a pseudogene. CDR3 size: 14 residues. The DNA of the CDR3 is TGTGCCAGCAGCTTAACTCGGGGCGGCGAAAAACTGTTTTTT. It encodes CASSLTRGGEKLFF.

V is TRBV23-1 and J is TRBJ2-5; D unresolved. TRBV23-1 is noted as an ORF with a role that remains uncertain. The V and J ends lost 2 bases and 5 bases respectively, with 9 bases between them. The CDR3 length is 13 residues. The CDR3: CASSQKVGETQYF. In DNA form, the CDR3 reads TGCGCCAGCAGTCAAAAGGTGGGGGAGACCCAGTACTTC.

V gene TRBV11-2 combines with J gene TRBJ2-7, with 10 positions matching TRBD1. CDR3 length equals 15 residues. V shed 3 bases and J 4 bases; nucleotides not matched to a gene: 6. The germline V gene encodes CDR1 SGHAT and CDR2 FQNNGV. The DNA for the CDR3 is TGTGCCAGCAGCTTCGGGACAGGGGTTCGGTACGAGCAGTACTTC. Amino acid sequence: CASSFGTGVRYEQYF.

The chain links TRBV3-1 (or the pseudogene TRBV3-2) to TRBJ2-7; 8 positions agree with TRBD2. Germline V gene data show CDR1 as LGHDT and CDR2 as YNNKEL (reference sequence). There are 15 residues in the CDR3. J lost 2 bases, V lost 3 bases, and 6 bases had no gene match. CDR3 DNA sequence: TGTGCCAGCAGCCACTCGGAACTAGCGGCCTACGAGCAGTACTTC. It is translated as CASSHSELAAYEQYF.

The rearrangement joins TRBV7-2 to TRBJ1-2; TRBD1 matches at 10 bases. V trimming: 3 bases; J trimming: 7 bases; junction bases outside the gene matches: 5. The CDR3 is 14 amino acids. Per the germline V gene, CDR1 is SGHTA and CDR2 is FQGNSA. The CDR3: CASSFDRGLFGYTF. CDR3 nucleotides: TGTGCCAGCAGCTTTGACAGGGGGCTATTTGGCTACACCTTC.

The chain combines TRBV15 with TRBJ1-2, with D maybe TRBD1 (5 bases). Germline assignment: CDR1 LNHNV and CDR2 YYDKDF (reference sequence). The CDR3 contains 15 residues. Trimming pared 0 bases from V and 2 bases from J, leaving 10 bases between. The CDR3 sequence: CATSRDKGRNYGYTF. The CDR3 DNA reads as TGTGCCACCAGCAGAGATAAGGGGAGGAACTATGGCTACACCTTC. The whole variable domain, remainder taken from reference TRBV15 and TRBJ1-2, is DAMVIQNPRYQVTQFGKPVTLSCSQTLNHNVMYWYQQKSSQAPKLLFHYYDKDFNNEADTPDNFQSRRPNTSFCFLDIRSPGLGDTAMYLCATSRDKGRNYGYTFGSGTRLTVV.

This chain connects TRBV2 to TRBJ2-5, with D hard to call. With 6 bases removed from V and 4 bases from J, the gap between germline ends came to 12 bases. This CDR3 spans 13 amino acids. CDR1 is SNHLY, CDR2 FYNNEI, per germline. CDR3 in DNA: TGTGCCAGCAGAGATCGCGATCGAGAGACCCAGTACTTC. Protein sequence: CASRDRDRETQYF.